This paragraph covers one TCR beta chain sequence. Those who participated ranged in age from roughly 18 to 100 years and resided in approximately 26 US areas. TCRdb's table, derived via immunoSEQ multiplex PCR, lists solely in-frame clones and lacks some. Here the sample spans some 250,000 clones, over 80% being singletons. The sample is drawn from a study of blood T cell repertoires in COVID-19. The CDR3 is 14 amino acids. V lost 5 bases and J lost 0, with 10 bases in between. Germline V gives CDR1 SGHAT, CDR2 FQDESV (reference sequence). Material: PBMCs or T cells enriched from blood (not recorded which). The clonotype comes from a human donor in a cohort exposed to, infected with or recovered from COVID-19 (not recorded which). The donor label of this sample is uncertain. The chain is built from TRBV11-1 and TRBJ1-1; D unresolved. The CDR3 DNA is TGTGCCAGCAGCCTTGGACTAATGAACACTGAAGCTTTCTTT. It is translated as CASSLGLMNTEAFF. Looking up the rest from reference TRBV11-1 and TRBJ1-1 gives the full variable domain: EAEVAQSPRYKITEKSQAVAFWCDPISGHATLYWYRQILGQGPELLVQFQDESVVDDSQLPKDRFSAERLKGVDSTLKIQPAELGDSAMYLCASSLGLMNTEAFFGQGTRLTVV.